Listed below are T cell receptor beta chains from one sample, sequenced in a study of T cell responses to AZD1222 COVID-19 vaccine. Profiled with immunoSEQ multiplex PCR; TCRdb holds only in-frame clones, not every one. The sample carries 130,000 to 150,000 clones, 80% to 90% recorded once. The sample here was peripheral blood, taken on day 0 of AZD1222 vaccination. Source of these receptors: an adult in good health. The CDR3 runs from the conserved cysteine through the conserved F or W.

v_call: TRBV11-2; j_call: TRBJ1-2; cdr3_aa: CASSLSRQGHGYTF
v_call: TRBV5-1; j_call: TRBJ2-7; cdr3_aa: CASSSLSGDGSEQYF
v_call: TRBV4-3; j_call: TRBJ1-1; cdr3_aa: CASSSQTNTEAFF
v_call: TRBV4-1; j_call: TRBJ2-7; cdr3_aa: CASSQFEAYEQYF
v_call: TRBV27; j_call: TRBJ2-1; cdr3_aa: CASSSGHNEQFF
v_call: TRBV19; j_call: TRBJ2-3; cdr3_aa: CASSLDSTDTQYF
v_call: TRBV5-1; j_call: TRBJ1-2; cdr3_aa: CASSLGQGPNYGYTF
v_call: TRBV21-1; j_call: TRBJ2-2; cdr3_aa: CASPPKYRQGLLLSHTGELFF
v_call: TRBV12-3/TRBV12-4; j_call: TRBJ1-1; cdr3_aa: CASSLIQTRRAFF
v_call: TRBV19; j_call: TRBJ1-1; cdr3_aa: CASSITGSTEAFF
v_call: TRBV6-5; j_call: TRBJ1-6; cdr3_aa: CASSYGAGLNSPLHF
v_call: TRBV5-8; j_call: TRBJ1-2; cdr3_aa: CASSRGQGALANYGYTF
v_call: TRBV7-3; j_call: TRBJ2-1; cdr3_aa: CASSRKGLAVSYNEQFF
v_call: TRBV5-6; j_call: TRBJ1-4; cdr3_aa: CASSLGDSTNEKLFF
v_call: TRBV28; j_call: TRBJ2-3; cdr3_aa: CATSDSGSDTQYF
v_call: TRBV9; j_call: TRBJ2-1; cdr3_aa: CASSRAEGYNEQFF
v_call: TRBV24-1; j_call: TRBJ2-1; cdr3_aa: CATSDPSGTSGRGYNEQFF
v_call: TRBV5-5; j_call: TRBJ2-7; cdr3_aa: CASSLFAEQYF
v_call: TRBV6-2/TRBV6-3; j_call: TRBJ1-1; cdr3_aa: CASSYQGTTEAFF
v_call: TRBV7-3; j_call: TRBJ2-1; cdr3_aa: CASSYSGSSYNEQFF
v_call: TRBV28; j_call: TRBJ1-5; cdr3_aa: CASSWLSNQPQHF
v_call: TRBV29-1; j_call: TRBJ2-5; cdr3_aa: CSVSTGGRGGETQYF
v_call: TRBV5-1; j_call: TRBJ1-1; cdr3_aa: CASSWGTNTEAFF
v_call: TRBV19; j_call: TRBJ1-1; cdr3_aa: CASSIHGTGSEAFF
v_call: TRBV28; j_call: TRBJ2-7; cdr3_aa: CASSPLGSGRTNEQYF
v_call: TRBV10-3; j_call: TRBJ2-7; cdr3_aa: CAAGDYFYEQYF
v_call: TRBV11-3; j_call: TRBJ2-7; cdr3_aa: CASSGRPSYEQYF
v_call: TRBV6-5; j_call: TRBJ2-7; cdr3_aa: CASSRDKDYEQYF
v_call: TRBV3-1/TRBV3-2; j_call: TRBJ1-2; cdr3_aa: CASSQDRRPYGYTF
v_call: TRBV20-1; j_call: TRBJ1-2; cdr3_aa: CSARRNYGYTF
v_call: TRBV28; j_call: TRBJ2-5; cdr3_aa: CASRTGGYSETQYF
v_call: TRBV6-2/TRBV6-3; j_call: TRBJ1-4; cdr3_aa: CASTPVEWATNEKLFF
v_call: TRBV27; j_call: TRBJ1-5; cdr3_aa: CASSLWGSRNQPQHF
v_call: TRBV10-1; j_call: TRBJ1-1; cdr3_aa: CASSARGTEAFF